Shown below are 2 T cell receptor beta chains from a single sample sequenced in a study of tumor and adjacent non-tumor tissue in lung cancer. TCRbeta libraries were built with three rounds of nested PCR, modified from ARM-PCR. TCRdb ran MiXCR on the multiplex PCR reads and lists one entry per CDR3 protein. The data hold 60,000 to 85,000 distinct CDR3 sequences, with about three quarters observed a single time. This sample's RNA came from whole unsorted tissue. The sample comprised lung tumor tissue. These receptors came from a man aged 60 to 69 with non-small cell lung cancer.

Worth noting for this clonotype: Lacking the conserved final phenylalanine or tryptophan, this CDR3 likely reflects a read error. The genes are TRBV28 and TRBJ1-2; 10 bases map to TRBD1. Trimming took 6 bases from V and 7 from J; bases not matched to a gene: 14. CDR3 size: 16 residues. Germline assignment: CDR1 MDHEN and CDR2 SYDVKM. The CDR3 nucleotides read TGTGCCAGCAGGTCTCCGGGACAGGGGTCCCTATCTGGCTACACCTCC. It codes for CASRSPGQGSLSGYTS.

The sample holds one count of this clonotype. A read error may produce the germline difference seen at one junction end. J is TRBJ2-3 and V is TRBV20-1, with a tentative D call TRBD1 (6 bases). This CDR3 has 14 residues. Germline V gene sequence: CDR1 DFQATT, CDR2 SNEGSKA (reference sequence). CDR3 coding DNA: TGCAGTGCCCAGGGGACGGGGTCCGGAAATACTCAGTATTTT. Translation: CSAQGTGSGNTQYF.